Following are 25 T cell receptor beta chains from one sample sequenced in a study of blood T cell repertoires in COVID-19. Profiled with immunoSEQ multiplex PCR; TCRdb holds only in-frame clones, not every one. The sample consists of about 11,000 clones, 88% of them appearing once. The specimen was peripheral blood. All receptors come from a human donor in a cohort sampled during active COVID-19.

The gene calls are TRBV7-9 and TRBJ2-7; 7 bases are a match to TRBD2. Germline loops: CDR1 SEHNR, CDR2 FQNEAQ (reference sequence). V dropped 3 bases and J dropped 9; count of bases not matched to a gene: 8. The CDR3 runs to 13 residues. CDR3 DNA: TGTGCCAGCAGCTTGGGGACTACTCCTGGGCAGTACTTC. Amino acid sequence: CASSLGTTPGQYF. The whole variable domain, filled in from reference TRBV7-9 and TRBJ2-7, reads DTGVSQNPRHKITKRGQNVTFRCDPISEHNRLYWYRQTLGQGPEFLTYFQNEAQLEKSRLLSDRFSAERPKGSFSTLEIQRTEQGDSAMYLCASSLGTTPGQYFGPGTRLTVT.

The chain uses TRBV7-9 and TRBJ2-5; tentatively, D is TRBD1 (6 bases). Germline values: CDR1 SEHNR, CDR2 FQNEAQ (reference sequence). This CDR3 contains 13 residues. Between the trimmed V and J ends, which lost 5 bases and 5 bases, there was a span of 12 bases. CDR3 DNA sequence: TGTGCCAGCAGCCGGGTTAGGGGGGAGACCCAGTACTTC. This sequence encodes CASSRVRGETQYF. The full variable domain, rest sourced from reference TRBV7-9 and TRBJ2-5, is DTGVSQNPRHKITKRGQNVTFRCDPISEHNRLYWYRQTLGQGPEFLTYFQNEAQLEKSRLLSDRFSAERPKGSFSTLEIQRTEQGDSAMYLCASSRVRGETQYFGPGTRLLVL.

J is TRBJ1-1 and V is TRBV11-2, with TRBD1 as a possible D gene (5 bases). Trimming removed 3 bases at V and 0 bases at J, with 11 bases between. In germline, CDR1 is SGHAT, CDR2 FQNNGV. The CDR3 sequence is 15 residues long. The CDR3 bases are TGTGCCAGCAGCTTGTATGGGGCCATGAACACTGAAGCTTTCTTT. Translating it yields CASSLYGAMNTEAFF. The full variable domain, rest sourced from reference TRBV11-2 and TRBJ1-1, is EAGVAQSPRYKIIEKRQSVAFWCNPISGHATLYWYQQILGQGPKLLIQFQNNGVVDDSQLPKDRFSAERLKGVDSTLKIQPAKLEDSAVYLCASSLYGAMNTEAFFGQGTRLTVV.

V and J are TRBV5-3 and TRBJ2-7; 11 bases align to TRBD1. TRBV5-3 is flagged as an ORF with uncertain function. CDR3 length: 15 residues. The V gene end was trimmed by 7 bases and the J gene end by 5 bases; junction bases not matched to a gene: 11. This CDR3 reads CARRPPGQGVHEQYF. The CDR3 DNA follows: TGTGCCAGACGCCCCCCGGGACAGGGGGTCCACGAGCAGTACTTC.

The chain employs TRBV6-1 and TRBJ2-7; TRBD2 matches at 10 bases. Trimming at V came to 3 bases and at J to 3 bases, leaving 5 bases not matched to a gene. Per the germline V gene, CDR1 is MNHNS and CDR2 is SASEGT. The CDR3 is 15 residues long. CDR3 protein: CASSDGPSGSYEQYF. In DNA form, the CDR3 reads TGTGCCAGCAGTGATGGGCCTAGCGGGAGCTACGAGCAGTACTTC.

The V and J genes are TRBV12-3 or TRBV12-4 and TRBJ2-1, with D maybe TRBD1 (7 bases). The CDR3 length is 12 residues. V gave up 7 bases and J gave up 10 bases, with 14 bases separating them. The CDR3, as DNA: TGTGCCAGCATCTCCAGGGGGAGGGAGCAGTTCTTC. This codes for CASISRGREQFF.

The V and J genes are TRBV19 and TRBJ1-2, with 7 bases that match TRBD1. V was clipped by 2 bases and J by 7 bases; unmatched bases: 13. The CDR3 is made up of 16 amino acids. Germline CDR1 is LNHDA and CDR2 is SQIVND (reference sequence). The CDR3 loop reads CASSIRRGTAPGGYTF. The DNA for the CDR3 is TGTGCCAGTAGTATAAGAAGGGGGACAGCCCCGGGTGGCTACACCTTC.

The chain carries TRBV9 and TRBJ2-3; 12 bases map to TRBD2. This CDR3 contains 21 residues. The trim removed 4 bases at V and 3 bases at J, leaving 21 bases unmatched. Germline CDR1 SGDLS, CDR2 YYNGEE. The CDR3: CASSRSTSSGRVGFLTDTQYF. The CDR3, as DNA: TGTGCCAGCAGCCGCTCCACTTCTAGCGGGAGGGTAGGGTTTTTGACAGATACGCAGTATTTT.

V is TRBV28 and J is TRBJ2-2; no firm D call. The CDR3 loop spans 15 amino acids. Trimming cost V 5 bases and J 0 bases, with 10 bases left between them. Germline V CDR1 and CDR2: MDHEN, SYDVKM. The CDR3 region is CASSLSHPNTGELFF. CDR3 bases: TGTGCCAGCAGTCTTAGCCACCCGAACACCGGGGAGCTGTTTTTT. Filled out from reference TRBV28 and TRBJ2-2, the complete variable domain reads DVKVTQSSRYLVKRTGEKVFLECVQDMDHENMFWYRQDPGLGLRLIYFSYDVKMKEKGDIPEGYSVSREKKERFSLILESASTNQTSMYLCASSLSHPNTGELFFGEGSRLTVL.

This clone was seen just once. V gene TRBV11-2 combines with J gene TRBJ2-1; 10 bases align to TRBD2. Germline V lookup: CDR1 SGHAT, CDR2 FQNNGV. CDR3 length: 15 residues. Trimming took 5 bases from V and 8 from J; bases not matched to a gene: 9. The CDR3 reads CASSQTSGIIHEQFF. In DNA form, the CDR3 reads TGTGCCAGCAGCCAAACTAGCGGGATCATCCATGAGCAGTTCTTC.

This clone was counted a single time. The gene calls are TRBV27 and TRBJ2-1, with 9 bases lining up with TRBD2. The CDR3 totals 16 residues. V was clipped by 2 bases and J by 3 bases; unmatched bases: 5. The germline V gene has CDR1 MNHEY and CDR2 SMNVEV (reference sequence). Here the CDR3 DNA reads TGTGCCAGCAGTTTACTAGCGGGAATAGACTACAATGAGCAGTTCTTC. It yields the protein CASSLLAGIDYNEQFF.

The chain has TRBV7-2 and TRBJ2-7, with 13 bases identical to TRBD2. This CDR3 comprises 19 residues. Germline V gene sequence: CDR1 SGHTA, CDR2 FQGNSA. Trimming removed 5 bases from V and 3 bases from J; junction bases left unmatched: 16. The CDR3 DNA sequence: TGTGCCAGCAGCCCCTCTTCTTGGGGACTAGCGGGGTTTAACTACGAGCAGTACTTC. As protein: CASSPSSWGLAGFNYEQYF.

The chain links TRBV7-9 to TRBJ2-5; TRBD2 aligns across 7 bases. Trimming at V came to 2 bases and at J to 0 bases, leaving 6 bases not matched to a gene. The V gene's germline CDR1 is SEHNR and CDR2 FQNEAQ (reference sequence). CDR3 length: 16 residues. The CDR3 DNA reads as TGTGCCAGCAGCTTACGACTAGCCATAAACCAAGAGACCCAGTACTTC. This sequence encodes CASSLRLAINQETQYF.

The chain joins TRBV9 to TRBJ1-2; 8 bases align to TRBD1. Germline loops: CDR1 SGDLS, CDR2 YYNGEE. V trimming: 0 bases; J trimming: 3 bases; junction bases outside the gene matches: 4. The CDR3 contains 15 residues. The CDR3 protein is CASSVGTGLDYGYTF. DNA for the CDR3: TGTGCCAGCAGCGTAGGGACAGGGCTGGACTATGGCTACACCTTC.

The CDR3 DNA is TGTGCCAGCACTCTCTTGGGCGATCAGCCCCAGCATTTT. Translating gives CASTLLGDQPQHF. The chain recombines TRBV6-5 with TRBJ1-5; no definite D call. The length of the CDR3 is 13 residues. Germline-derived CDR1 and CDR2 are MNHEY and SVGAGI. Trimming removed 7 bases at V and 5 bases at J, with 12 bases between.

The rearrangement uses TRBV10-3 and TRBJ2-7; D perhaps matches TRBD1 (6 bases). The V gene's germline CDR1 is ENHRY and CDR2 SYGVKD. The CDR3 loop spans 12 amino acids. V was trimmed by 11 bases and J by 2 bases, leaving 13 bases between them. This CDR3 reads CAARGSTYEQYF. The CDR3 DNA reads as TGTGCCGCTAGGGGGAGCACCTACGAGCAGTACTTC.

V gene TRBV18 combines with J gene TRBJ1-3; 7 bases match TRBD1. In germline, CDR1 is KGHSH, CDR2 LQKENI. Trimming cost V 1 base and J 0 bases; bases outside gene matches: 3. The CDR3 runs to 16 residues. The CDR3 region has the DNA TGTGCCAGCTCACCACTACAGGGGAGCTCTGGAAACACCATATATTTT. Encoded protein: CASSPLQGSSGNTIYF.

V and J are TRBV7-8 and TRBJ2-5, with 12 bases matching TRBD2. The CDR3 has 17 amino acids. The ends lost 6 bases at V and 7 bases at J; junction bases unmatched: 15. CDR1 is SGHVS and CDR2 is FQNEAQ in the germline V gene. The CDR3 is CASRGLAGGRGLGTQYF. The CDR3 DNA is TGTGCCAGCAGAGGGCTAGCGGGAGGGAGGGGGCTAGGGACCCAGTACTTC.

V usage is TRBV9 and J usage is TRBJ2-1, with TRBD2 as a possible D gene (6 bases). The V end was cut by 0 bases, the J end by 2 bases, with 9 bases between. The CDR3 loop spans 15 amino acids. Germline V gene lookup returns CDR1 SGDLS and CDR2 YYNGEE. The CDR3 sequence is CASSVGSGTYNEQFF. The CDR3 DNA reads TGTGCCAGCAGCGTAGGTAGCGGCACCTACAATGAGCAGTTCTTC.

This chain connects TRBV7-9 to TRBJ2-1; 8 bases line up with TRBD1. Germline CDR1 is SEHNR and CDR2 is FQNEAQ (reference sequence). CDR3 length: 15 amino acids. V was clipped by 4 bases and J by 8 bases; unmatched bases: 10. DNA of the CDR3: TGTGCCAGCAGCTCGGACAGGGAGCTTAGCGATGAGCAGTTCTTC. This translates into CASSSDRELSDEQFF.

Written as DNA, the CDR3 is TGTGCCACCAGCCTAAGTCTGAATCAGCCCCAGCATTTT. It encodes CATSLSLNQPQHF. The rearrangement uses TRBV15 and TRBJ1-5; D unresolved. CDR1 is LNHNV and CDR2 is YYDKDF in the germline V gene (reference sequence). Trimming pared 5 bases from V and 4 bases from J, leaving 9 bases between. The CDR3 covers 13 residues.

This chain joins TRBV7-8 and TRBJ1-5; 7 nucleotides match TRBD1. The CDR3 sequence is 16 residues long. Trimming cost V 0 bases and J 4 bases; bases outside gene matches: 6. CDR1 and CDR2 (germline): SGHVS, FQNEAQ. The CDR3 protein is CASSLAVARGNQPQHF. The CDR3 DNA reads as TGTGCCAGCAGCTTAGCAGTTGCCAGGGGGAATCAGCCCCAGCATTTT.

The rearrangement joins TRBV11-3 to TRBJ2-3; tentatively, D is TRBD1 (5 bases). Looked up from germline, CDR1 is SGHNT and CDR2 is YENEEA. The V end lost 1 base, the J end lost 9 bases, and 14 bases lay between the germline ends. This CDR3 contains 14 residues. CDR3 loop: CASSLVKGSATQYF. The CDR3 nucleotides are TGTGCCAGCAGCTTAGTAAAGGGGTCGGCAACGCAGTATTTT.

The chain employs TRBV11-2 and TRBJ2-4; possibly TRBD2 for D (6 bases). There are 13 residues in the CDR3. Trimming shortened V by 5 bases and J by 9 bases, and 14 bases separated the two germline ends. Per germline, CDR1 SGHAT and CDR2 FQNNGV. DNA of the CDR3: TGTGCCAGCAGCCGGAGGGGTGGGTCCATTCAGTACTTC. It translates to CASSRRGGSIQYF.

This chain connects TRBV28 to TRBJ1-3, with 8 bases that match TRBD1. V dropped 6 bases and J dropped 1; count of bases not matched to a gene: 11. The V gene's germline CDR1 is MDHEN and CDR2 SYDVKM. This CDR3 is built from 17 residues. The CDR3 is CASSPGRGQASGNTIYF. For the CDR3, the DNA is TGTGCCAGCAGCCCGGGGCGGGGACAGGCTTCTGGAAACACCATATATTTT. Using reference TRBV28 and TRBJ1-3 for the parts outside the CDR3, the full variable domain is DVKVTQSSRYLVKRTGEKVFLECVQDMDHENMFWYRQDPGLGLRLIYFSYDVKMKEKGDIPEGYSVSREKKERFSLILESASTNQTSMYLCASSPGRGQASGNTIYFGEGSWLTVV.